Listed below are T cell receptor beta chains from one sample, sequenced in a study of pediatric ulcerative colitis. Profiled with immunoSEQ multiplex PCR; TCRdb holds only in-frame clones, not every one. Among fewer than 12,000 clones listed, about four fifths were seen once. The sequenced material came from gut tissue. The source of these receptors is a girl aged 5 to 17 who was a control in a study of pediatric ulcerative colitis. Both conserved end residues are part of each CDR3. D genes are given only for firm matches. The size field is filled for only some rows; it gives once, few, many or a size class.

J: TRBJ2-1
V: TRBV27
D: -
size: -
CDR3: CASGRSSYNEQFF
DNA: TGTGCCAGCGGGAGGAGCTCCTACAATGAGCAGTTCTTC

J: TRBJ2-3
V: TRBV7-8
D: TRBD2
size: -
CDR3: CASSLGSSGSYTQYF
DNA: TGTGCCAGCAGCTTAGGGTCTAGCGGGAGTTATACGCAGTATTTT

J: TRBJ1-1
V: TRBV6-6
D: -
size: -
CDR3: CASSFDRAEAFF
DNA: TGTGCCAGCAGCTTCGACAGAGCTGAAGCTTTCTTT

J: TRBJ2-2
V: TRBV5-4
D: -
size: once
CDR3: CASSFTGQTGELFF
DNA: TGTGCCAGCAGCTTCACCGGACAGACCGGGGAGCTGTTTTTT

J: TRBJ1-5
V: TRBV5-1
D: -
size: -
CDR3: CASSRDSPSNQPQHF
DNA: TGCGCCAGCAGCCGCGACAGTCCTAGCAATCAGCCCCAGCATTTT

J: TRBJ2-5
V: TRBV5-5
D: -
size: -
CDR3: CASSQDWETQYF
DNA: TGTGCCAGCAGCCAGGACTGGGAGACCCAGTACTTC

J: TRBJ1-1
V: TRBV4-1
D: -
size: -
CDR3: CASSQEIGSFSEAFF
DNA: TGCGCCAGCAGCCAAGAGATCGGGAGCTTTAGTGAAGCTTTCTTT

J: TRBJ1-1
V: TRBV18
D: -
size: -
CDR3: CASSPPGNTEAFF
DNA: TGTGCCAGCTCCCCACCGGGGAACACTGAAGCTTTCTTT

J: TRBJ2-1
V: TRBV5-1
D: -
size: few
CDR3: CASSLAPLNEQFF
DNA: TGCGCCAGCAGCTTGGCCCCACTCAATGAGCAGTTCTTC

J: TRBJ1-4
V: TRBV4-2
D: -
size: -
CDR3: CASSQDQGTDEVLFF
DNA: TGTGCCAGCAGCCAGGATCAGGGTACTGATGAAGTACTGTTTTTT

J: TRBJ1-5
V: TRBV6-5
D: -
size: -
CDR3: CASSYRGNQPQHF
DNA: TGTGCCAGCAGTTACCGAGGGAATCAGCCCCAGCATTTT

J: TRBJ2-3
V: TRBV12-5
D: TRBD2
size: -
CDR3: CASGLGSTSANTDTQYF
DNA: TGTGCTAGTGGTTTAGGGTCGACTAGCGCGAACACAGATACGCAGTATTTT

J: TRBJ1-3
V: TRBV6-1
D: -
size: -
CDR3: CASSEAGHSGNTIYF
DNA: TGTGCCAGCAGTGAAGCGGGACACTCTGGAAACACCATATATTTT

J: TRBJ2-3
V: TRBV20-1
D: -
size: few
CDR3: CSAGTPGSQYF
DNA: TGCAGTGCAGGGACTCCGGGCTCGCAGTATTTT